This T cell receptor beta chain emerged from a study of human T cells and chemical hapten exposure. This clonotype occurred a few times. This sample's time point: patch test 1, 2 weeks after DPC sensitization. Treatment here: therapeutic diphenylcyclopropenone sensitization with weekly scalp DPC. MiXCR was run by TCRdb on the RACE reads, yielding one entry per CDR3 protein. The sample has some 400,000 distinct CDR3 sequences, about 4.8% seen once. The V end was cut by 6 bases, the J end by 4 bases, with 16 bases between. The CDR3 is 14 residues long. The sample in question was whole blood, obtained in connection with sensitization to the hapten diphenylcyclopropenone (DPC). The chain has TRBV12-3 or TRBV12-4 and TRBJ2-7; a possible D gene is TRBD1 (7 bases). This clonotype originated in a woman between 50 and 59 years old with alopecia areata. Some clones in this sample may be carry-over from other donors' samples. DNA of the CDR3: TGTGCCAGCAGCCCAACACAGGGGAGGTACGAGCAGTACTTC. Translating it yields CASSPTQGRYEQYF.